These T cell receptor beta chains were read from a single sample in a study of shared clonotypes between healthy human individuals. Sequencing was performed with immunoSEQ multiplex PCR; in TCRdb, only in-frame clones are kept and a portion is missing. The table lists 650,000 to 750,000 clones, about two thirds of them singletons. The sample comprised memory CD4+ T cells sorted from blood. These TCRs come from a young woman in good health. Each CDR3 is given with its conserved first and last residue. Fields, in order: V gene, J gene, CDR3 length, CDR3 protein.

TRBV7-8	TRBJ1-4	15	CASSLSGGPNEKLFF
TRBV19	TRBJ1-1	13	CASSTQGDTEAFF
TRBV10-2	TRBJ2-1	15	CASSDEHQTYNEQFF
TRBV7-2	TRBJ2-1	17	CASSSWQSSSGNNEQFF
TRBV5-1	TRBJ2-1	15	CASRGGTRALNEQFF
TRBV7-9	TRBJ1-1	11	CASSVFTEAFF
TRBV28	TRBJ2-5	17	CASSLGLAGGNQETQYF
TRBV4-1	TRBJ2-7	15	CASSLIPGLVRGQYF
TRBV30	TRBJ1-4	15	CAIQAGPAANEKLFF
TRBV7-3	TRBJ2-6	16	CASSLVSGSGANVLTF
TRBV7-9	TRBJ1-5	14	CASSHNNGNQPQHF
TRBV7-9	TRBJ1-1	13	CASSATRSSEAFF
TRBV30	TRBJ2-7	13	CAWGGWAVSEQYF
TRBV28	TRBJ1-5	16	CASSSQGTVGNQPQHF
TRBV5-6	TRBJ1-4	15	CASSPGTGYNEKLFF
TRBV2	TRBJ1-3	14	CASSEWGTGNTIYF
TRBV19	TRBJ2-1	16	CASSPPGLVSSNEQFF
TRBV6-6	TRBJ2-1	14	CASSPSGRAPEQFF
TRBV5-1	TRBJ2-3	15	CASSLEVGVADTQYF
TRBV7-9	TRBJ1-3	12	CASSLRADTIYF
TRBV30	TRBJ2-3	13	CAWSAGTRDTQYF
TRBV19	TRBJ1-2	13	CASRGQGLWGYTF
TRBV18	TRBJ2-7	14	CASSPLAGDGEQYF
TRBV6-6	TRBJ1-5	15	CASRSQGKSNQPQHF
TRBV11-3	TRBJ1-3	16	CASSLALQGKGNTIYF
TRBV29-1	TRBJ1-1	14	CSVEPKTGRTEAFF
TRBV28	TRBJ2-1	16	CASRPQGRTRGNEQFF
TRBV28	TRBJ1-5	13	CASSLISNQPQHF
TRBV11-2	TRBJ2-5	16	CASSFFRGLKQETQYF
TRBV7-6	TRBJ2-5	14	CASSEIKGPETQYF
TRBV7-2	TRBJ1-5	16	CASSFGGPNSNQPQHF
TRBV5-1	TRBJ2-1	15	CASSLSVSSYNEQFF
TRBV28	TRBJ2-7	12	CASSRGPYEQYF
TRBV15	TRBJ1-5	18	CATSRADEFGQGGQPQHF
TRBV7-9	TRBJ1-2	14	CASTVWGGGYGYTF
TRBV29-1	TRBJ2-7	14	CSGMLAGAAYEQYF
TRBV4-2	.	18	CASSQDPSGQGSSYEQYF
TRBV10-2	TRBJ2-5	11	CASSYGETQYF
TRBV7-8	TRBJ2-7	14	CASSPRDSMYEQYF
TRBV7-9	TRBJ1-2	13	CASRPTGPGGYTF
TRBV7-6	TRBJ2-5	14	CASSLWGQKETQYF
TRBV6-1	TRBJ1-4	12	CASSSQGGGLFF
TRBV5-4	TRBJ2-1	13	CASSFYSYNEQFF
TRBV7-6	TRBJ2-2	15	CASSQDGAGTGELFF
TRBV27	.	15	CASSGLAGGGGEQYF
TRBV18	TRBJ2-1	14	CASTTGLEGNEQFF
TRBV10-3	TRBJ2-7	14	CATASGTAAYEQYF
TRBV5-1	TRBJ2-1	15	CASSRDRVAYNEQFF
TRBV28	TRBJ2-7	14	CASSSEGGSYEQYF
TRBV4-1	TRBJ2-2	18	CASSQGGRGSRITGELFF
TRBV7-6	TRBJ1-5	13	CASSLARGEPQHF
TRBV7-2	TRBJ2-7	15	CASSLTGRRSHEQYF
TRBV28	TRBJ2-1	17	CASSLGQGAPGLGEQFF
TRBV2	TRBJ1-3	14	CASGPGGSGNTIYF
TRBV14	TRBJ1-2	17	CASSQVSLRTAPYGYTF
TRBV10-2	TRBJ2-7	14	CASRRQGVVYEQYF
TRBV5-8	TRBJ1-5	16	CASSEGTGGSNQPQHF
TRBV28	TRBJ2-3	14	CASSLAGFTDTQYF
TRBV11-2	TRBJ2-5	15	CASSLVRDPRETQYF